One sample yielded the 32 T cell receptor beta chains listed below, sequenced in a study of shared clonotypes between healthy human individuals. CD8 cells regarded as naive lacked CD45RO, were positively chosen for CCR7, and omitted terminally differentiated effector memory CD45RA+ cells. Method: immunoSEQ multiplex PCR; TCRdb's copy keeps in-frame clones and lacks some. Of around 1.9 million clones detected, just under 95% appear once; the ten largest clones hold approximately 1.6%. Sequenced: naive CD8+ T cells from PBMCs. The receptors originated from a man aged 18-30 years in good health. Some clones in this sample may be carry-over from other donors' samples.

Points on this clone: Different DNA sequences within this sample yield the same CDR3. CDR3 in DNA: TGCAGCGTTGAATTGGGGACTGAAGCTTTCTTT. It codes for CSVELGTEAFF. The V and J genes are TRBV29-1 and TRBJ1-1, with D unresolved. CDR1 is SQVTM, CDR2 ANQGSEA, per germline. The CDR3 is made up of 11 amino acids. The V end lost 2 bases, the J end lost 5 bases, and 6 bases lay between the germline ends.

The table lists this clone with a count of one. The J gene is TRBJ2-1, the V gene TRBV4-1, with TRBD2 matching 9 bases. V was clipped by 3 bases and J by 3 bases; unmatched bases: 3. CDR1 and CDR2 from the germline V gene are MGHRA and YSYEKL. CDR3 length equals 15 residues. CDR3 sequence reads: CASSQRLADYNEQFF. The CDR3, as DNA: TGCGCCAGCAGCCAGCGACTAGCGGACTACAATGAGCAGTTCTTC.

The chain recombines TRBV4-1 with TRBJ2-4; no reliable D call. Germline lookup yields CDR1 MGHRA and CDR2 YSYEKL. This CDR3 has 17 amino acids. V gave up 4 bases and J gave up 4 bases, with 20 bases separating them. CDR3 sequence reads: CASSPPSSGIDKNIQYF. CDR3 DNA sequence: TGCGCCAGCAGCCCGCCTTCCTCAGGCATTGATAAAAACATTCAGTACTTC.

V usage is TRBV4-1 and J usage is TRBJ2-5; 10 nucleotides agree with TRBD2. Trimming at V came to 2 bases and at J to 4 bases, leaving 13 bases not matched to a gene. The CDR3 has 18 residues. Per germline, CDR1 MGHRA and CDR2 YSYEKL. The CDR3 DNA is TGCGCCAGCAGCCAATCCCCTGAGCGGGAGGGATGGGGAGAGACCCAGTACTTC. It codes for CASSQSPEREGWGETQYF.

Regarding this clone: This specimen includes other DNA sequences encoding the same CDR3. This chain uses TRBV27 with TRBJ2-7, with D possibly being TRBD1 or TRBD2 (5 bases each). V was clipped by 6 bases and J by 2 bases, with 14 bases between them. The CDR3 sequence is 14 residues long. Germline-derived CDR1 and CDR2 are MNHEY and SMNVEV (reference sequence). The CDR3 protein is CASSLRDGTYEQYF. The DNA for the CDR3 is TGTGCCAGCAGCCTCCGGGACGGGACCTACGAGCAGTACTTC.

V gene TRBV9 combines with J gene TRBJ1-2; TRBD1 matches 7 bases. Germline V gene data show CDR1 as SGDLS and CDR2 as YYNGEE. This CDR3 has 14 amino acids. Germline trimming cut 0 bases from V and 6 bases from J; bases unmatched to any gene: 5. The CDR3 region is CASSVAGTEHGYTF. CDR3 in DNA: TGTGCCAGCAGCGTAGCCGGGACAGAGCATGGCTACACCTTC.

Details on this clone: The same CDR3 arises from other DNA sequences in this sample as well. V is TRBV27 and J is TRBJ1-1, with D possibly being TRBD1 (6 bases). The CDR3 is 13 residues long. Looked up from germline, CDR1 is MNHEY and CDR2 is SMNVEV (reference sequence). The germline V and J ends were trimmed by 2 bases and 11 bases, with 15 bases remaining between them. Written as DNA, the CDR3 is TGTGCCAGCAGTTTACTGGGGGGCCGGGAGGCTTTCTTT. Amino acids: CASSLLGGREAFF.

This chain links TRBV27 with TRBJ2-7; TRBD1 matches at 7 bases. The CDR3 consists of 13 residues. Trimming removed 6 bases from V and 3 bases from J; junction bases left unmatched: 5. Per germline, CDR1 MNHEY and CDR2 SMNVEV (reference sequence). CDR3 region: CASRGQPNYEQYF. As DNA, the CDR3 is TGTGCCAGCAGGGGACAGCCCAACTACGAGCAGTACTTC.

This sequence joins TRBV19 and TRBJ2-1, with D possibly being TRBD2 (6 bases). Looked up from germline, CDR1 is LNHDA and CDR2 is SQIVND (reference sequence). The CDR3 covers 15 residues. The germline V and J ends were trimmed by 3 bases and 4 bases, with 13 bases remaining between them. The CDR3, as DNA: TGTGCCAGTAGTATTGGAATAGCGGAGTACAATGAGCAGTTCTTC. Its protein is CASSIGIAEYNEQFF.

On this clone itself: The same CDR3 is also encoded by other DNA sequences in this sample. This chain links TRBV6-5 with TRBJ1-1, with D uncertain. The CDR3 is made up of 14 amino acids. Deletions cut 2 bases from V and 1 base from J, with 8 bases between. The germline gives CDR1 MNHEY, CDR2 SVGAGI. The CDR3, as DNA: TGTGCCAGCAGTTACACGGGCACGAACACTGAAGCTTTCTTT. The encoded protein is CASSYTGTNTEAFF.

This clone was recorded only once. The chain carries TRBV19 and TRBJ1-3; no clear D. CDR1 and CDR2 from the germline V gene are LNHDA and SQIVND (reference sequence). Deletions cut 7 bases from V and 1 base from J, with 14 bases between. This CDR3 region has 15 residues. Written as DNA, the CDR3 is TGTGCCAGTACCCGGCTGGGTCGGTCTGGAAACACCATATATTTT. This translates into CASTRLGRSGNTIYF.

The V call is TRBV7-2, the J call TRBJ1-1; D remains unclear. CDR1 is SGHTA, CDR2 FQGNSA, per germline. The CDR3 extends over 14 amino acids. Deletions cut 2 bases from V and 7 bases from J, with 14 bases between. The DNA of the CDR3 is TGTGCCAGCAGCTTACGGTTGTTGAATGATGAAGCTTTCTTT. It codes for CASSLRLLNDEAFF.

The CDR3 protein is CASSASSWQGARDEQFF. The CDR3 DNA follows: TGTGCCAGCAGTGCATCGTCATGGCAGGGGGCTAGGGATGAGCAGTTCTTC. The chain joins TRBV25-1 to TRBJ2-1, with 8 bases fitting TRBD1. The trim removed 4 bases at V and 8 bases at J, leaving 16 bases unmatched. Germline V gene data show CDR1 as MGHDK and CDR2 as SYGVNS. The length of the CDR3 is 17 residues.

CDR3 protein: CASSPGRAEGNEQFF. CDR3 DNA: TGCGCCAGCAGCCCAGGGAGGGCCGAGGGGAATGAGCAGTTCTTC. This chain uses TRBV4-1 with TRBJ2-1; TRBD2 agrees at 7 bases. V gave up 4 bases and J gave up 7 bases; unmatched junction bases: 10. Germline V lookup: CDR1 MGHRA, CDR2 YSYEKL. The CDR3 consists of 15 residues.

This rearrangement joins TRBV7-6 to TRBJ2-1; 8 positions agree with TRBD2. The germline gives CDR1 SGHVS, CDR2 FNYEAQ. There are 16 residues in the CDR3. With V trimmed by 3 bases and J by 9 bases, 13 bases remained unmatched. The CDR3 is CASSLMEREYGSEQFF. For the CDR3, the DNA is TGTGCCAGCAGCTTGATGGAGCGGGAGTATGGGAGTGAGCAGTTCTTC.

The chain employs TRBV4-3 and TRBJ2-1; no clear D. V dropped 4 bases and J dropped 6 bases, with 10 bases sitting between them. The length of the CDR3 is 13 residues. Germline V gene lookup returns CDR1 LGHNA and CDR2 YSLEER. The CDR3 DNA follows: TGCGCCAGCAGCCTCGATCTCACCAATGAGCAGTTCTTC. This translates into CASSLDLTNEQFF.

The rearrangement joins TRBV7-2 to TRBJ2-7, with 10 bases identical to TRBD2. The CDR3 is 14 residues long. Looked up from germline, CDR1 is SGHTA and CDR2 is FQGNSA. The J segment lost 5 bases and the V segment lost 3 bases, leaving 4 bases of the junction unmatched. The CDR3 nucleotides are TGTGCCAGCAGCTTGTCTAGCGGGAGACACGAGCAGTACTTC. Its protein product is CASSLSSGRHEQYF.

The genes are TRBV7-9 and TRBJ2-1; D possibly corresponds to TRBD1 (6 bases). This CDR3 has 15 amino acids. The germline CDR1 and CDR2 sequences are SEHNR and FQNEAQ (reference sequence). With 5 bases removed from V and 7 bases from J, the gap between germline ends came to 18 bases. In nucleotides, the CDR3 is TGTGCCAGCAGCCCAGCGGCAGGGGTAAAAAATGAGCAGTTCTTC. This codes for CASSPAAGVKNEQFF. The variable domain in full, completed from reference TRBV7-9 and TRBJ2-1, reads DTGVSQNPRHKITKRGQNVTFRCDPISEHNRLYWYRQTLGQGPEFLTYFQNEAQLEKSRLLSDRFSAERPKGSFSTLEIQRTEQGDSAMYLCASSPAAGVKNEQFFGPGTRLTVL.

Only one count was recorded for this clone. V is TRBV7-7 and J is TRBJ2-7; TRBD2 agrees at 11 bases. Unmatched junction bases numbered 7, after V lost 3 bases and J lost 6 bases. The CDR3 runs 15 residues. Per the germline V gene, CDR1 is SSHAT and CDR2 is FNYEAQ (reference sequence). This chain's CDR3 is CASSLLLAGVAEQYF. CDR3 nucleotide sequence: TGTGCCAGCAGCTTGTTACTAGCGGGAGTTGCCGAGCAGTACTTC. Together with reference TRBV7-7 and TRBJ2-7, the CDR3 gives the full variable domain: GAGVSQSPRYKVTKRGQDVTLRCDPISSHATLYWYQQALGQGPEFLTYFNYEAQPDKSGLPSDRFSAERPEGSISTLTIQRTEQRDSAMYRCASSLLLAGVAEQYFGPGTRLTVT.

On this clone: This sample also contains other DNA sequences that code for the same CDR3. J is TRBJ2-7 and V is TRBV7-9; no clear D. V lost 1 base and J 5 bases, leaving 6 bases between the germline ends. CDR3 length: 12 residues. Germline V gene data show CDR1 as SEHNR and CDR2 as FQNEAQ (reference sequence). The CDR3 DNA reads TGTGCCAGCAGCTTAGAAGGGAACGAGCAGTACTTC. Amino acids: CASSLEGNEQYF. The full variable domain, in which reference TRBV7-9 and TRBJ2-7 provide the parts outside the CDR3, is DTGVSQNPRHKITKRGQNVTFRCDPISEHNRLYWYRQTLGQGPEFLTYFQNEAQLEKSRLLSDRFSAERPKGSFSTLEIQRTEQGDSAMYLCASSLEGNEQYFGPGTRLTVT.

This CDR3 is CASSIRGAWYEQYF. The DNA of the CDR3 is TGTGCCAGTAGTATTCGGGGGGCGTGGTACGAGCAGTACTTC. V and J are TRBV19 and TRBJ2-7; tentatively, D is TRBD2 (7 bases). CDR3 size: 14 residues. Germline loops: CDR1 LNHDA, CDR2 SQIVND (reference sequence). V lost 3 bases and J lost 4, with 13 bases in between.

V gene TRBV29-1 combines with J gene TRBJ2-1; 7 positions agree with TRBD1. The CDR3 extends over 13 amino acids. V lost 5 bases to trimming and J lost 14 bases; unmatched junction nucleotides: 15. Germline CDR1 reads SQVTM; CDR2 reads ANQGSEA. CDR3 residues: CSVYMPSGQMEFF. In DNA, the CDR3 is TGCAGCGTTTACATGCCGTCGGGACAGATGGAGTTCTTC.

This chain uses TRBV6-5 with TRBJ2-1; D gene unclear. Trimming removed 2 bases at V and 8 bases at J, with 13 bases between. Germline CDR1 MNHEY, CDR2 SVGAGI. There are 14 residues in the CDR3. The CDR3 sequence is CASSYEVYSHEQFF. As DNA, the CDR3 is TGTGCCAGCAGTTACGAGGTTTATAGCCATGAGCAGTTCTTC.

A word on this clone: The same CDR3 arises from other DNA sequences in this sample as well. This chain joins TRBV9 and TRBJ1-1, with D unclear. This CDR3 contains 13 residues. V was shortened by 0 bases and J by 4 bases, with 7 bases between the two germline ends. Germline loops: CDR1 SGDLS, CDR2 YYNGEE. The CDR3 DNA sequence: TGTGCCAGCAGCGTAGGCCGGAGCACTGAAGCTTTCTTT. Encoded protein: CASSVGRSTEAFF. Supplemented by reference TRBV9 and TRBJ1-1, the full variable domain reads DSGVTQTPKHLITATGQRVTLRCSPRSGDLSVYWYQQSLDQGLQFLIQYYNGEERAKGNILERFSAQQFPDLHSELNLSSLELGDSALYFCASSVGRSTEAFFGQGTRLTVV.

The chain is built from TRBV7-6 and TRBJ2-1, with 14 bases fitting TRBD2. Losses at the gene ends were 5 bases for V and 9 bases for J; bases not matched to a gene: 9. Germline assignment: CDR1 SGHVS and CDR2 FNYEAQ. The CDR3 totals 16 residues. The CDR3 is CASSRGTSGRLGEQFF. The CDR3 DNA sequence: TGTGCCAGCAGCCGCGGGACTAGCGGGAGACTGGGTGAGCAGTTCTTC.

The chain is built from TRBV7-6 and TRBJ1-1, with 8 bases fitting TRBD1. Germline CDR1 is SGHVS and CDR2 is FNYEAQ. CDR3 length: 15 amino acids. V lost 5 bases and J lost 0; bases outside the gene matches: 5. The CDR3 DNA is TGTGCCAGCAGCAGTAACAGGGGGATGAACACTGAAGCTTTCTTT. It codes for CASSSNRGMNTEAFF.

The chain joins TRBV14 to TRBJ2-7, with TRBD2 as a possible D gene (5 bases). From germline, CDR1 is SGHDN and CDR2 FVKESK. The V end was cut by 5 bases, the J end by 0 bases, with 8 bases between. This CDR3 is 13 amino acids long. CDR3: CASSFTSSYEQYF. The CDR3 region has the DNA TGTGCCAGCAGCTTCACTAGCTCCTACGAGCAGTACTTC.

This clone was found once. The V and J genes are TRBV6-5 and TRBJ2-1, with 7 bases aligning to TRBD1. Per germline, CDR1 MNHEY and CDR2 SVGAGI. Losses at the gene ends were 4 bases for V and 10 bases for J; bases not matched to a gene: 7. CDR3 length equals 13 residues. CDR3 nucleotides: TGTGCCAGCAGTTTTCAGACAGGGTTGGAGCAGTTCTTC. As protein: CASSFQTGLEQFF.

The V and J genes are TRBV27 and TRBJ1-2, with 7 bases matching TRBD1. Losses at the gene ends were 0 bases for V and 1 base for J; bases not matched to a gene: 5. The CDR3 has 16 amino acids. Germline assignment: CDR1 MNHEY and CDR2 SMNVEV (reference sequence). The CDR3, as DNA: TGTGCCAGCAGTTTATCGATAGGGACAGTTAACTATGGCTACACCTTC. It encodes CASSLSIGTVNYGYTF.

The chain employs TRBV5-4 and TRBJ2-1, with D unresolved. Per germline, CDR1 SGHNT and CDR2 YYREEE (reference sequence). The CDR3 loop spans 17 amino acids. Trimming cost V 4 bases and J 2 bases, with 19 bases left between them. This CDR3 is CASSRPLQESPYNEQFF. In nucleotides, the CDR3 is TGTGCCAGCAGCCGGCCCTTACAAGAGTCCCCCTACAATGAGCAGTTCTTC. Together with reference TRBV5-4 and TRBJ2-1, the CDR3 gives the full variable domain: ETGVTQSPTHLIKTRGQQVTLRCSSQSGHNTVSWYQQALGQGPQFIFQYYREEENGRGNFPPRFSGLQFPNYSSELNVNALELDDSALYLCASSRPLQESPYNEQFFGPGTRLTVL.

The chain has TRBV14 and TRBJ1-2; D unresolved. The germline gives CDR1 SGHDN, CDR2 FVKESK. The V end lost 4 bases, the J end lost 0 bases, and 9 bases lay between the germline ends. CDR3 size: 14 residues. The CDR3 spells CASSPDSTNYGYTF. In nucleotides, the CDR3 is TGTGCCAGCAGCCCCGACTCTACTAACTATGGCTACACCTTC.

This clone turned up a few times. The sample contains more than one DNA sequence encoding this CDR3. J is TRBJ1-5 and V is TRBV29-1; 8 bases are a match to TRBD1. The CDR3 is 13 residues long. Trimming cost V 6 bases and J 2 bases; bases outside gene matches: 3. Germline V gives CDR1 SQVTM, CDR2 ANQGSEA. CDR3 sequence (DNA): TGCAGCGTCAGGGGGCAGGGCAATCAGCCCCAGCATTTT. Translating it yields CSVRGQGNQPQHF.